This T cell receptor (beta chain) originates from a study of graft-versus-host responses after intestinal transplantation (dated by TCRdb to the early 2020s). With respect to the entire study: The transplants that recipients got were multivisceral, liver-intestinal, or isolated intestinal. A peak of at least 4% donor T cells among recipient peripheral blood mononuclear cells was the definition used for donor T cell macrochimerism. Rather than going through the commercial service, samples from a few later patients were sequenced in-house on an Illumina MiSeq and processed with MiXCR. The cohort enrolled 20 to 25 intestinal transplant recipients including one retransplant, and a few patients lacking pretransplant specimens were excluded. Graft-versus-host and host-versus-graft alloreactive T cell clones were tracked in the graft, circulation and bone marrow after intestinal transplantation using bulk TCR-beta CDR3 sequencing. Alloreactive clones were identified by sequencing pre-transplant mixed lymphocyte reaction products and comparing these products with unstimulated pre-transplant donor and recipient T cells. Every recipient was given anti-thymocyte globulin induction, then maintenance tacrolimus and steroids for around three years.

The time point label of this sample denotes: cells obtained before transplantation from donor or recipient. CD3+CD4+ and CD3+CD8+ populations were FACS-sorted from unstimulated pre-transplant donor and recipient cells taken from spleen or lymph nodes. The CDR3, from cysteine to phenylalanine, totals 13 residues. Only CDR3 DNA remains: 39 bases, in frame from the first base. CDR1 and CDR2 were assigned from the germline V gene as SGHDT and YYEEEE. V lost 0 bases and J lost 3 bases; the stretch between them is 7 bases long. General study outcomes and caveats: In patients with donor T cell macrochimerism, the allografts had high GvH to HvG T cell clonal ratios. Early after transplant, peak levels of circulating GvH clones were found to be associated with declines in HvG clones. Conclusions were limited by the relatively low number and heterogeneity of intestinal transplant patients. GvH clones were found in recipient bone marrow, and some of the GvH clones appeared earlier in ileal mucosa or blood, which is consistent with an intestinal mucosal origin.

The library came from the immunoSEQ multiplex PCR assay. In most patients, genomic DNA was isolated using the Qiagen DNeasy Blood and Tissue Kit and sent frozen to Adaptive Biotechnologies for TCR sequencing. For most patients, high-throughput TCR-beta CDR3 sequencing of genomic DNA was performed by Adaptive Biotechnologies. In the source study's methods: TCR sequencing data were retrieved from Adaptive's ImmunoSEQ software for 18 patients, whereas a few other patients were processed with MiXCR and VDJtools. To correct CD4 versus CD8 sorting errors, any sequence found in both subsets at a frequency ratio below 5:1 was removed. CDR3 nucleotide sequences shared by donor and recipient were removed because the origin of these sequences could not be assigned. To count as alloreactive, a clone needed at least 2-fold expansion over unstimulated cells and a minimum CFSE-low frequency of 0.002% (template counts) or 0.001% (read counts). Clones detected in sequenced pre-transplant spleen, lymph node, or MLR CFSE-low populations of the donor or recipient were defined as mappable. Cumulative frequency of alloreactive clones was calculated as a percentage of all sequences weighted by copy number. Not all clones reach the TCRdb copy of this immuneACCESS table, which keeps in-frame sequences only. Checked studies attribute under half of the gap to unresolved V genes and leave the rest unexplained. V, J and clone size derive from that table, while D and trimming were established from the DNA sequence. This sample holds over 40,000 clones; around 96% were observed only once. The ten largest clones take up less than 0.65% of the sample.

Remarks on this clone: Its antigen is still unknown. No much larger clone is present one base from it, and per-base qualities are unavailable.

The clonotype originates from a human donor who was the organ donor for an intestinal transplant. This specimen consisted of unstimulated CD8+ T cells sorted from spleen or lymph node cells, obtained before transplant. The rearrangement combines TRBV5-6 with TRBJ2-7; the D gene cannot be resolved reliably. CDR3 region: CASSLEHNYEQYF. The nucleotide sequence is TGTGCCAGCAGCTTGGAACATAACTACGAGCAGTACTTC.